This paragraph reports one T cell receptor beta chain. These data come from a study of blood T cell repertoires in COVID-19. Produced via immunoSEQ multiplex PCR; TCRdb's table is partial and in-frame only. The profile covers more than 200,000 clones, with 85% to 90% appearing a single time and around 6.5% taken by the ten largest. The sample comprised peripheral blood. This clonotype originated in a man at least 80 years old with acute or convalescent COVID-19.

Here the CDR3 reads CSVGSYPGVGYTF. CDR3 DNA sequence: TGCAGCGTTGGAAGCTACCCAGGGGTGGGCTACACCTTC. V gene TRBV29-1 combines with J gene TRBJ1-2, with D possibly being TRBD1 (6 bases). V was clipped by 4 bases and J by 8 bases, with 17 bases between them. Germline CDR1 and CDR2: SQVTM and ANQGSEA. This CDR3 has 13 residues.